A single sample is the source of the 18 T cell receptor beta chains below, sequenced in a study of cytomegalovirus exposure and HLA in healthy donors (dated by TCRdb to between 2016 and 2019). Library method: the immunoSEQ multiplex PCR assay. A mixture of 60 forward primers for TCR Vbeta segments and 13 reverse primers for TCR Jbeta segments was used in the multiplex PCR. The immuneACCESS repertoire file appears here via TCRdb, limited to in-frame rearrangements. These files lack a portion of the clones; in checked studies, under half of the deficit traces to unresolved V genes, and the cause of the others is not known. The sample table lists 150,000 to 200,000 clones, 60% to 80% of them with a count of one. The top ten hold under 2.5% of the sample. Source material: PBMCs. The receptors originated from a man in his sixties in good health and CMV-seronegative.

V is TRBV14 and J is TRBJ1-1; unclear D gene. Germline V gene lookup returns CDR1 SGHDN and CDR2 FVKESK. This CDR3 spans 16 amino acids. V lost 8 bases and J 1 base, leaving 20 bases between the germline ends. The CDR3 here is CASPRGGPGWNTEAFF. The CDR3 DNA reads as TGTGCCAGCCCTCGTGGAGGACCCGGGTGGAACACTGAAGCTTTCTTT.

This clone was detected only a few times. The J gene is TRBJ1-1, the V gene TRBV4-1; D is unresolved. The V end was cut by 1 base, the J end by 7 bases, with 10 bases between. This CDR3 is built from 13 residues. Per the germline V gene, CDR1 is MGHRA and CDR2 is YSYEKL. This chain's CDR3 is CASSQGLALEAFF. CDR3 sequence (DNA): TGCGCCAGCAGCCAAGGACTGGCTCTTGAAGCTTTCTTT.

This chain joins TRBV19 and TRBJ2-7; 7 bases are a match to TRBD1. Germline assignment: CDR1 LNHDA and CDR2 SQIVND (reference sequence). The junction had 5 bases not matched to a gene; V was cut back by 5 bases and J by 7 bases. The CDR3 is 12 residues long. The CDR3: CASSSHRGEQYF. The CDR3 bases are TGTGCCAGTAGTTCACACAGGGGAGAGCAGTACTTC.

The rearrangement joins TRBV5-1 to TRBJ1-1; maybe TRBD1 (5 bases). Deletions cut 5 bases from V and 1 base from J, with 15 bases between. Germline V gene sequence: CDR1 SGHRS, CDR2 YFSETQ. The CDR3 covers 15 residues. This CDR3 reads CASSLPRGENTEAFF. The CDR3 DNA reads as TGCGCCAGCAGTCTCCCACGGGGGGAGAACACTGAAGCTTTCTTT.

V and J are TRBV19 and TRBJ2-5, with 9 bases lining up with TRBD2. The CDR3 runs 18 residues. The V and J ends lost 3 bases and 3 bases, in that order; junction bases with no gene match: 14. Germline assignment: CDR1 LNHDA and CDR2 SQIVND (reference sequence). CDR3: CASSILSRGAGGKETQYF. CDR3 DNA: TGTGCCAGTAGTATCCTCTCCCGGGGAGCGGGGGGCAAAGAGACCCAGTACTTC.

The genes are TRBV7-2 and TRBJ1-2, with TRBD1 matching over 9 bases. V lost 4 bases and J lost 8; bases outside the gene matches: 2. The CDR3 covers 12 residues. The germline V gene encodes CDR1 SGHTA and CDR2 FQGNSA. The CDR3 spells CASSSGTGGYTF. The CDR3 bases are TGTGCCAGCAGCTCAGGGACAGGGGGCTACACCTTC.

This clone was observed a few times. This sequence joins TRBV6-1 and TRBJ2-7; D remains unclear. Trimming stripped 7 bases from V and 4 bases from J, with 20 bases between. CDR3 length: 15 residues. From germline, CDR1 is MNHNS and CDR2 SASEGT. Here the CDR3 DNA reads TGTGCCAGCACCGACGACACTCAATTCCCTTACGAGCAGTACTTC. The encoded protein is CASTDDTQFPYEQYF.

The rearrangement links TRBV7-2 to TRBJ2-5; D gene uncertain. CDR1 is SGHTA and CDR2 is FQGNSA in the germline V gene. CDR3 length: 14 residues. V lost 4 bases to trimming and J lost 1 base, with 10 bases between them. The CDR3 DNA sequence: TGTGCCAGCAGCTACTCGGGTTCCCAAGAGACCCAGTACTTC. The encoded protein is CASSYSGSQETQYF.

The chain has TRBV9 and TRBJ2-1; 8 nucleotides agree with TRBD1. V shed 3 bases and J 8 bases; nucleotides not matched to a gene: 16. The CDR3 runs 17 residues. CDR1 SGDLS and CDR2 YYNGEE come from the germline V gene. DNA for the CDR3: TGTGCCAGCAGCGCGAGGTCGAACAGGGGGTTTAGGGATGAGCAGTTCTTC. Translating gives CASSARSNRGFRDEQFF.

CDR3 protein: CASTRPGNTEAFF. The CDR3 region has the DNA TGCGCCAGCACCCGTCCAGGGAACACTGAAGCTTTCTTT. V is TRBV5-1 and J is TRBJ1-1; D remains ambiguous. The CDR3 loop spans 13 amino acids. The germline V gene has CDR1 SGHRS and CDR2 YFSETQ. Deletions cut 6 bases from V and 1 base from J, with 10 bases between.

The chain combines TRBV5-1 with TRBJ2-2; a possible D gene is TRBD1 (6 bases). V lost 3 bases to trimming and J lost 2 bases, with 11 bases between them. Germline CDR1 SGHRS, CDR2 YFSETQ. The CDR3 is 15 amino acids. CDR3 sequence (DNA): TGCGCCAGCAGCTCCGGGACAATCAACACCGGGGAGCTGTTTTTT. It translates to CASSSGTINTGELFF.

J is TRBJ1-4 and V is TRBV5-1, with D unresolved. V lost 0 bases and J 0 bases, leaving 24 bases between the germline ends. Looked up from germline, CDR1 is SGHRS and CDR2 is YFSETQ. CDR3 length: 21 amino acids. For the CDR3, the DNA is TGCGCCAGCAGCTTGGGCGTGGTGGCCAGTGAGGAAGACGCAACTAATGAAAAACTGTTTTTT. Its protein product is CASSLGVVASEEDATNEKLFF.

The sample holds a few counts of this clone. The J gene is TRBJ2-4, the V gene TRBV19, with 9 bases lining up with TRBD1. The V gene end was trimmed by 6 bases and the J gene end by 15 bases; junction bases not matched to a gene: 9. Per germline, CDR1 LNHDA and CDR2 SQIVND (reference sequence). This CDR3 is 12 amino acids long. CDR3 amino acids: CASSPLGQGRYF. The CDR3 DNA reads TGTGCCAGTAGCCCTCTCGGACAGGGGAGGTACTTC. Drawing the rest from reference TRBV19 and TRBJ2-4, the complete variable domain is DGGITQSPKYLFRKEGQNVTLSCEQNLNHDAMYWYRQDPGQGLRLIYYSQIVNDFQKGDIAEGYSVSREKKESFPLTVTSAQKNPTAFYLCASSPLGQGRYFGAGTRLSVL.

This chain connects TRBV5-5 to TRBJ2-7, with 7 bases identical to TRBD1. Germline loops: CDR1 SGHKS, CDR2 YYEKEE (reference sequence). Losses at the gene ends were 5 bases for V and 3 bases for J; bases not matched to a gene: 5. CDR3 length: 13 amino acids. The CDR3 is CASRQGQDYEQYF. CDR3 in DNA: TGTGCCAGCAGACAAGGACAGGACTACGAGCAGTACTTC. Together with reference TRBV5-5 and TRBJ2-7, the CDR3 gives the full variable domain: DAGVTQSPTHLIKTRGQQVTLRCSPISGHKSVSWYQQVLGQGPQFIFQYYEKEERGRGNFPDRFSARQFPNYSSELNVNALLLGDSALYLCASRQGQDYEQYFGPGTRLTVT.

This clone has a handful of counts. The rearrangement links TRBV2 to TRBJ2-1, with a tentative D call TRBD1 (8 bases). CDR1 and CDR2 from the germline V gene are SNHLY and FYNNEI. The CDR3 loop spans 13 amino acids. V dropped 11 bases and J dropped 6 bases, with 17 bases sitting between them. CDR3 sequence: CAGNRGGGNEQFF. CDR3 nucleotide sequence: TGTGCCGGCAACAGGGGGGGCGGCAATGAGCAGTTCTTC.

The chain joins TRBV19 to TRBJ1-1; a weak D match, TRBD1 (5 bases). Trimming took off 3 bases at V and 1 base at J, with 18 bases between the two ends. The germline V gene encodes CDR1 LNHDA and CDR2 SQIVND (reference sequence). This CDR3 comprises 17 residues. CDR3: CASSMSSQGGGNTEAFF. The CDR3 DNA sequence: TGTGCCAGTAGTATGTCTTCGCAGGGAGGAGGGAACACTGAAGCTTTCTTT.

DNA of the CDR3: TGTGCCAGTTCGCTGGCGGGCCCCGGTGACATTCAGTACTTC. Amino acids: CASSLAGPGDIQYF. The gene calls are TRBV19 and TRBJ2-4, with D maybe TRBD2 (5 bases). Germline CDR1 is LNHDA and CDR2 is SQIVND (reference sequence). CDR3 length: 14 amino acids. Trimming left V 8 bases short and J 8 bases short, with 19 bases between.

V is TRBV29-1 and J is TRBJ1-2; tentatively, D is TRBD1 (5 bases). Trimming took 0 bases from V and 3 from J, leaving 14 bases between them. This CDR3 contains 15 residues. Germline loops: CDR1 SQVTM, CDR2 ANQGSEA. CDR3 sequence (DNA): TGCAGCGTTGAAGATCGGCAGGGATCGGACTATGGCTACACCTTC. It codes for CSVEDRQGSDYGYTF.